This TCR beta chain was found in a study of blood T cell repertoires in COVID-19. The V gene's germline CDR1 is SGHRS and CDR2 YFSETQ. This CDR3 comprises 15 residues. V was cut by 1 base and J by 1 base, with 11 bases left in between. Under the authors' procedure: Reference gene primer amplification gave nucleated cell count estimates. Profiling relied on immunoSEQ multiplex PCR, and the TCRdb table lists in-frame clones only, not all of them. That table supplies the V and J calls and clone size; D and trimming were determined from the DNA. The sample yields over 50,000 clones, around 77% seen once. The rearrangement links TRBV5-1 to TRBJ1-1; D possibly corresponds to TRBD1 (5 bases). The sequence derives from a man of 80 years or more with active or convalescent COVID-19. Sequenced material: peripheral blood. In nucleotides, the CDR3 is TGCGCCAGCAGCTTGATCGCGGGGGAGAACACTGAAGCTTTCTTT. Translated, it gives CASSLIAGENTEAFF.